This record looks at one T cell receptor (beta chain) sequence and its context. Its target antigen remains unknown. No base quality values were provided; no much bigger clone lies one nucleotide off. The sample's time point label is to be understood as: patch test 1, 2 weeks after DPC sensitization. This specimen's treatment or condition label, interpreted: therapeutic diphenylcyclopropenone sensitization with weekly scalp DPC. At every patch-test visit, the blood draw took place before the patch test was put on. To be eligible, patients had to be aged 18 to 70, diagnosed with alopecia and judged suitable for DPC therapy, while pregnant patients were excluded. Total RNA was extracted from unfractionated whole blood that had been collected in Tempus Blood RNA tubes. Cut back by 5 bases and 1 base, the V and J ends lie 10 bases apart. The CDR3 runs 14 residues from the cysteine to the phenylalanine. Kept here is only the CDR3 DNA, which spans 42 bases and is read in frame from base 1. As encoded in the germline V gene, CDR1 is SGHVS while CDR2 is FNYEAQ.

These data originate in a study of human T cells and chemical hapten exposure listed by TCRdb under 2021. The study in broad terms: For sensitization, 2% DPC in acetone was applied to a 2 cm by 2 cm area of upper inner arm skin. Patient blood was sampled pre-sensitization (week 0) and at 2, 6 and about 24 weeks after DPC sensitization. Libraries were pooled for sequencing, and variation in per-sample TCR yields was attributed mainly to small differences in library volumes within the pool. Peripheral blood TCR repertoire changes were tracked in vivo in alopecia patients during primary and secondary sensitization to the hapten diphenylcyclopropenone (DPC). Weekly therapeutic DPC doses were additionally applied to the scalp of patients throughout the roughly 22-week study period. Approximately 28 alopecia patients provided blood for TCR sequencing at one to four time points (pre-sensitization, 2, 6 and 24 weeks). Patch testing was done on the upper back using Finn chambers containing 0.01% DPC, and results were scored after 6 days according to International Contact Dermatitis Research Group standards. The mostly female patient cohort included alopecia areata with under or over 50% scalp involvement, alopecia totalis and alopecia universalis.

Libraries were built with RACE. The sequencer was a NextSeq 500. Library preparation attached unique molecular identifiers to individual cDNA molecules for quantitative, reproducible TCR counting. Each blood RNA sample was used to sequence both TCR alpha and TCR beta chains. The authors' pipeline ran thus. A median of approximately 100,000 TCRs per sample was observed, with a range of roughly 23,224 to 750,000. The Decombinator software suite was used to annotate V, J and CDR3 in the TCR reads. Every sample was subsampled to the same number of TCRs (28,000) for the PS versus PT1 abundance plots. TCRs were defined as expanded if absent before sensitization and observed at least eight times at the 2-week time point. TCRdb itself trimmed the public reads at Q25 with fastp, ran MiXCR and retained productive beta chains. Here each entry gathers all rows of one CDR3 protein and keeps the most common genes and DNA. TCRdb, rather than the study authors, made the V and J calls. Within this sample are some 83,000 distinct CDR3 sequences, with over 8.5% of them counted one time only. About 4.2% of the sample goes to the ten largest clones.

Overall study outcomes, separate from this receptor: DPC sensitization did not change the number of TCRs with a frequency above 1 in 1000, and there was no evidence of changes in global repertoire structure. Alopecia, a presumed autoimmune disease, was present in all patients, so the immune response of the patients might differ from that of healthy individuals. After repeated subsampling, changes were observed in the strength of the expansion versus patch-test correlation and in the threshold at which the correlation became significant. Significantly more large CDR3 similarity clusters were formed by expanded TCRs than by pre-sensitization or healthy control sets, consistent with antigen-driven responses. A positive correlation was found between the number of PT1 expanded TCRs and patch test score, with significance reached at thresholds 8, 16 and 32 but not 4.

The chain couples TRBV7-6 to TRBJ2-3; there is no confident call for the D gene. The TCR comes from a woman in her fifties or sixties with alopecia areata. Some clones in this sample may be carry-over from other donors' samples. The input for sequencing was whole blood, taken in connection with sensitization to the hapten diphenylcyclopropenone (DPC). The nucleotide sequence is TGTGCCAGCAGCCCCGTCCTGGGCACAGATACGCAGTATTTT. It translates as CASSPVLGTDTQYF. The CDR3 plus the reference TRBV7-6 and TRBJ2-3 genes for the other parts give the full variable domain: GAGVSQSPRYKVTKRGQDVALRCDPISGHVSLYWYRQALGQGPEFLTYFNYEAQQDKSGLPNDRFSAERPEGSISTLTIQRTEQRDSAMYRCASSPVLGTDTQYFGPGTRLTVL.